This record covers a single T cell receptor (beta chain). Its antigen remains unidentified. The PCR used 60 Vbeta and 13 Jbeta primers. Original methodology: Some 80 million unique TCR beta chains, roughly 12 million shared, were counted in a later analysis. Profiled with immunoSEQ multiplex PCR; TCRdb holds only in-frame clones, not every one. V, J and clone size are taken as reported in that table, and D and trimming were inferred from the DNA itself. The table shows about 21,000 clones, with around 77% occurring only once. The CDR3 extends over 15 amino acids. Germline CDR1 MNHEY, CDR2 SVGAGI. Unmatched junction bases numbered 14, after V lost 6 bases and J lost 8 bases. This sample was taken from a study of cytomegalovirus exposure and HLA in healthy donors. General study findings and limits: It was approximately 150 TCR beta chains that were listed as cytomegalovirus-associated. In an earlier analysis, most TCR beta V segments were productive about 87% or about 30% of the time.

This sequence was found in a man aged 60 to 69 in good health and CMV-seronegative. Source material: PBMCs. The chain is built from TRBV6-5 and TRBJ1-2; 8 nucleotides line up with TRBD1. The CDR3 nucleotides read TGTGCCAGCAGCCCTCAAAGACAGGGGACCGGAGGCTACACCTTC. Translating it yields CASSPQRQGTGGYTF.